These T cell receptor beta chains were read from a single sample in a study of blood T cell repertoires in COVID-19. Only in-frame clones appear in the TCRdb table, and some are missing; sequencing was by immunoSEQ multiplex PCR. This table holds roughly 100,000 clones, 84% found once. The sequencing input was peripheral blood. The receptors come from an older woman with acute or convalescent COVID-19. The CDR3 runs from the conserved cysteine through the conserved F or W. The D gene is left open where the match is weak. Not all rows give a size; the values are once, few, many and, for expanded clones, a class.

15	TRBD1	once	TRBJ1-2	TRBV7-9	TGTGCCAGCAGCTTATGGGACAGGGCTAACTATGGCTACACCTTC	CASSLWDRANYGYTF
14	TRBD1	NA	TRBJ1-1	TRBV6-5	TGTGCCAGCCGAGATTCCTACAGGGGCGATGAAGCTTTCTTT	CASRDSYRGDEAFF
14	TRBD1	NA	TRBJ2-7	TRBV3-1/TRBV3-2	TGTGCCAGCAGCCAAGGACAGGGCACCTACGAGCAGTACTTC	CASSQGQGTYEQYF
12	NA	few	TRBJ2-5	TRBV10-2	TGCGCCAGCTCGGCAGGGCGAGAGACCCAGTACTTC	CASSAGRETQYF
15	NA	many	TRBJ2-7	TRBV19	TGTGCCAGTAGTATCGGCGGAACGTACTCCTACGAGCAGTACTTC	CASSIGGTYSYEQYF
15	TRBD1	NA	TRBJ1-1	TRBV6-4	TGTGCCAGCAGTAGCGGGACAGGGCTGGCGACTGAAGCTTTCTTT	CASSSGTGLATEAFF
13	NA	once	TRBJ1-1	TRBV10-2	TGCGCCAGCCGATTTAGCTTGAACACTGAAGCTTTCTTT	CASRFSLNTEAFF
14	TRBD1	NA	TRBJ2-5	TRBV5-1	TGCGCCAGCAGCTCGGCGACAGGGCAAGAGACCCAGTACTTC	CASSSATGQETQYF
13	NA	NA	TRBJ1-5	TRBV6-5	TGTGCCAGCAGTTATGGTGTAGATCAGCCCCAGCATTTT	CASSYGVDQPQHF
16	TRBD1	NA	TRBJ1-4	TRBV4-2	TGTGCCAGCAGCCCGGGACAGACAACAACTAATGAAAAACTGTTTTTT	CASSPGQTTTNEKLFF
16	TRBD1	NA	TRBJ1-5	TRBV7-8	TGTGCCAGCAGCTCGCCGACAGGGGCAAATCATCAGCCCCAGCATTTT	CASSSPTGANHQPQHF
9	NA	NA	TRBJ1-1	TRBV27	TGTGCCATAACAGGGAAAGCTTTCTTT	CAITGKAFF
16	NA	NA	TRBJ2-2	TRBV7-2	TGTGCCAGCAGCCCCGCCCCCAGCGCGAACACCGGGGAGCTGTTTTTT	CASSPAPSANTGELFF
14	TRBD1	NA	TRBJ1-1	TRBV28	TGTGCCAGCAGTTCCCGGGACAGAAACACTGAAGCTTTCTTT	CASSSRDRNTEAFF
16	TRBD2	NA	TRBJ2-3	TRBV20-1	TGCAGTGCTAGTCAAGGAACTAGCGGGATTTTGGATACGCAGTATTTT	CSASQGTSGILDTQYF
14	TRBD1	NA	TRBJ2-3	TRBV5-1	TGCGCCAGCAGCCGGGACAGGGCGACGGATACGCAGTATTTT	CASSRDRATDTQYF
13	NA	NA	TRBJ1-2	TRBV5-1	TGCGCCAGCAGCCCCGGCTCGGGTTCCGGCTACACCTTC	CASSPGSGSGYTF
17	TRBD2	few	TRBJ2-7	TRBV11-2	TGTGCCAGCAGCTCCCCAACCGGGAAGCGGGAGAGCTACGAGCAGTACTTC	CASSSPTGKRESYEQYF
18	NA	once	TRBJ2-1	TRBV4-1	TGCGCCAGCAGCCAAGTCGTTTCAGCGGCCTTAACCTACAATGAGCAGTTCTTC	CASSQVVSAALTYNEQFF
15	TRBD2	NA	TRBJ2-5	TRBV2	TGTGCCAGCAGTGAACCACTAGCGGGAGAAGAGACCCAGTACTTC	CASSEPLAGEETQYF
16	TRBD1	NA	TRBJ1-4	TRBV5-1	TGCGCCAGCAGCTTGCATAAACCGGGACAGCCTGAAAAACTGTTTTTT	CASSLHKPGQPEKLFF
12	TRBD1	NA	TRBJ1-2	TRBV4-1	TGCGCCAGCAGCCAGACAGGGTATGGCTACACCTTC	CASSQTGYGYTF
12	NA	NA	TRBJ1-2	TRBV29-1	TGCAGCGTTGGGGGCGGAGCCTATGGCTACACCTTC	CSVGGGAYGYTF
16	TRBD1	NA	TRBJ1-5	TRBV2	TGTGCCAGCAAGTTGGGGACAGGGGCCACCAATCAGCCCCAGCATTTT	CASKLGTGATNQPQHF
15	TRBD1	NA	TRBJ1-1	TRBV27	TGTGCCAGCAGTTTAACGGGGACAGCCAACACTGAAGCTTTCTTT	CASSLTGTANTEAFF
16	TRBD1	NA	TRBJ1-3	TRBV5-1	TGCGCCAGCAGCTTTCGGGGGGACAGGGCTGGAAACACCATATATTTT	CASSFRGDRAGNTIYF
17	NA	NA	TRBJ1-1	TRBV4-1	TGCGCCAGCAGCCAAGACGATGTAGGAGCAATGAACACTGAAGCTTTCTTT	CASSQDDVGAMNTEAFF
13	NA	NA	TRBJ2-5	TRBV18	TGTGCCAGCTCACCGCAGGGTCAAGAGACCCAGTACTTC	CASSPQGQETQYF
13	NA	NA	TRBJ1-1	TRBV28	TGTGCCAGCCGGCGAACAGGGTACGCTGAAGCTTTCTTT	CASRRTGYAEAFF
15	NA	NA	TRBJ1-2	TRBV14	TGTGCCAGCAGCCAAGGAATCACGGGATCTGGGGGCTACACCTTC	CASSQGITGSGGYTF
11	NA	NA	TRBJ2-3	TRBV2	TGTGCCAGACAGGGGGGGGATACGCAGTATTTT	CARQGGDTQYF
21	TRBD2	NA	TRBJ2-6	TRBV9	TGTGCCAGCAGCGTAATGCGACTAGCGGGAGAGTTGGGCTCTGGGGCCAACGTCCTGACTTTC	CASSVMRLAGELGSGANVLTF
17	TRBD2	NA	TRBJ2-1	TRBV10-3	TGTGCCATCAGTGACTCGAGCGGGGGGGCGGAATACAATGAGCAGTTCTTC	CAISDSSGGAEYNEQFF
14	TRBD1	NA	TRBJ2-3	TRBV9	TGTGCCAGCGGTCCGGGACAGGGCACAGATACGCAGTATTTT	CASGPGQGTDTQYF
17	NA	NA	TRBJ2-3	TRBV1	TGCACCAGCAGCCAAGAACTAGCGGGAGCCCTGGTTGTGACGCAGTATTTT	CTSSQELAGALVVTQYF
14	NA	NA	TRBJ2-3	TRBV9	TGTGCCAGCAGTCTCCTCACTAGCACAGATACGCAGTATTTT	CASSLLTSTDTQYF
15	NA	NA	TRBJ1-4	TRBV3-1/TRBV3-2	TGTGCCAGCAGCCTAAGAGGGCCGTATAATGAAAAACTGTTTTTT	CASSLRGPYNEKLFF
15	NA	NA	TRBJ1-2	TRBV7-7	TGTGCCAGCAGCTTAGCCGGACAGAGTAACTATGGCTACACCTTC	CASSLAGQSNYGYTF
18	TRBD2	NA	TRBJ2-7	TRBV29-1	TGCAGCGTTGAAGATTTATCAGCGGGAGGGATATTTTCCTACGAGCAGTACTTC	CSVEDLSAGGIFSYEQYF
16	TRBD1	NA	TRBJ1-2	TRBV18	TGTGCCAGCTCACCTTCCACGGGACAGGGGAGCTATGGCTACACCTTC	CASSPSTGQGSYGYTF
12	NA	NA	TRBJ2-7	TRBV12-3/TRBV12-4	TGTGCCAGCAGTGGCACAGGGTACGAGCAGTACTTC	CASSGTGYEQYF
15	NA	NA	TRBJ1-1	TRBV9	TGTGCCAGCAGCGGTGGAGATGGACAGCCGAATGGGGCTTTCTTT	CASSGGDGQPNGAFF
14	NA	NA	TRBJ2-2	TRBV19	TGTGCCAGTAGTACAGGGGATCACACCGGGGAGCTGTTTTTT	CASSTGDHTGELFF
12	NA	NA	TRBJ2-2	TRBV11-2	TGTGCCAGCAGCTTCGGGTCCGGGGAGCTGTTTTTT	CASSFGSGELFF
13	NA	NA	TRBJ1-5	TRBV10-2	TGCGCCAGCAGTACAGGGTTTAGTCAGCCCCAGCATTTT	CASSTGFSQPQHF
16	TRBD1	NA	TRBJ1-5	TRBV6-5	TGTGCCAGCAGTTATTCCGGGACAGGGGCCGGTCAGCCCCAGCATTTT	CASSYSGTGAGQPQHF
13	NA	NA	TRBJ2-3	TRBV21-1	TGTGCCAGCAGCAAGAGGAGCACAGATACGCAGTATTTT	CASSKRSTDTQYF
15	TRBD1	NA	TRBJ1-3	TRBV25-1	TGTGCCAGCAGAGCGACAGGGGGCGGTGGAAACACCATATATTTT	CASRATGGGGNTIYF
13	TRBD1	NA	TRBJ1-1	TRBV29-1	TGCAGCGTTGACAGGGGGCCTGGCACTGAAGCTTTCTTT	CSVDRGPGTEAFF
12	NA	NA	TRBJ1-6	TRBV30	TGTGCCTGGGTCGGGATTAATTCACCCCTCCACTTT	CAWVGINSPLHF
15	TRBD2	NA	TRBJ2-5	TRBV15	TGTGCCACCAGCTGGGGACTAGCGGACCAAGAGACCCAGTACTTC	CATSWGLADQETQYF
15	TRBD1	NA	TRBJ1-2	TRBV27	TGTGCCAGCAGTTCCCCAGGGGGCGCTGACTATGGCTACACCTTC	CASSSPGGADYGYTF
16	TRBD2	NA	TRBJ2-1	TRBV11-1	TGTGCCAGCAGCATGCCCCGAACTAGCGGGGGGGCCTGGCAGTTCTTC	CASSMPRTSGGAWQFF
16	NA	once	TRBJ2-1	TRBV11-3	TGTGCCAGCAGCTTAGAGGGTGCGGGATTCTACAATGAGCAGTTCTTC	CASSLEGAGFYNEQFF
13	NA	NA	TRBJ2-3	TRBV12-3/TRBV12-4	TGTGCCAGCAGTCCCAGTAGCACAGATACGCAGTATTTT	CASSPSSTDTQYF
14	NA	NA	TRBJ1-2	TRBV5-1	TGCGCCAGCAGCTTGAGCGCGTCCAGCTATGGCTACACCTTC	CASSLSASSYGYTF
17	TRBD1	NA	TRBJ1-1	TRBV18	TGTGCCAGCTCACCGGATTTAATCGGAACAGGGGCCACTGAAGCTTTCTTT	CASSPDLIGTGATEAFF